The 29 T cell receptor beta chains reported below all come from one sample, sequenced in a study of blood T cell repertoires in COVID-19. Produced via immunoSEQ multiplex PCR; TCRdb's table is partial and in-frame only. The sample has 300,000 to 500,000 clones, around 89% seen once. The sample comprised PBMCs or T cells enriched from blood (not recorded which). The receptor source for this set is a woman aged 30 to 39 with acute COVID-19.

J is TRBJ2-7 and V is TRBV4-1, with D tentatively TRBD1 (6 bases). Germline-derived CDR1 and CDR2 are MGHRA and YSYEKL. The CDR3 has 13 residues. The V gene lost 0 bases and the J gene lost 5 bases, with 8 bases spanning the gap. The CDR3 sequence: CASSQDPGDEQYF. DNA for the CDR3: TGCGCCAGCAGCCAAGATCCAGGGGACGAGCAGTACTTC.

The chain has TRBV2 and TRBJ2-3; 8 nucleotides line up with TRBD2. V shed 3 bases and J 0 bases; nucleotides not matched to a gene: 2. The germline gives CDR1 SNHLY, CDR2 FYNNEI. This CDR3 is 15 amino acids long. The CDR3: CASSETSVSTDTQYF. DNA for the CDR3: TGTGCCAGCAGTGAGACTAGCGTCAGCACAGATACGCAGTATTTT. Supplemented by reference TRBV2 and TRBJ2-3, the full variable domain reads EPEVTQTPSHQVTQMGQEVILRCVPISNHLYFYWYRQILGQKVEFLVSFYNNEISEKSEIFDDQFSVERPDGSNFTLKIRSTKLEDSAMYFCASSETSVSTDTQYFGPGTRLTVL.

V usage is TRBV7-2 and J usage is TRBJ2-3; no clear D gene. The CDR3 extends over 15 amino acids. Trimming removed 7 bases from V and 0 bases from J, with 14 bases in between. The V gene's germline CDR1 is SGHTA and CDR2 FQGNSA. DNA for the CDR3: TGTGCCAGCACCTATACTTTATCTAGCACAGATACGCAGTATTTT. Its translation: CASTYTLSSTDTQYF.

Concerning this clone: The identical CDR3 is also encoded by other nucleotide sequences in the sample. The chain uses TRBV7-2 and TRBJ2-1; 8 positions match TRBD1. Looked up from germline, CDR1 is SGHTA and CDR2 is FQGNSA. There are 15 residues in the CDR3. The V and J ends lost 3 bases and 2 bases, in that order; junction bases with no gene match: 3. For the CDR3, the DNA is TGTGCCAGCAGCTTCGACAGGGGACCCTACAATGAGCAGTTCTTC. Its translation is CASSFDRGPYNEQFF. The whole variable domain, remainder taken from reference TRBV7-2 and TRBJ2-1, is GAGVSQSPSNKVTEKGKDVELRCDPISGHTALYWYRQSLGQGLEFLIYFQGNSAPDKSGLPSDRFSAERTGGSVSTLTIQRTQQEDSAVYLCASSFDRGPYNEQFFGPGTRLTVL.

The V and J genes are TRBV4-2 and TRBJ2-1; tentative D call: TRBD1 (7 bases). There are 15 residues in the CDR3. Trimming left V 1 base short and J 5 bases short, with 12 bases between. Germline CDR1 LGHNA, CDR2 YNFKEQ. CDR3 region: CASSQVRGANNEQFF. In DNA, the CDR3 is TGTGCCAGCAGCCAAGTCAGGGGGGCGAACAATGAGCAGTTCTTC.

In its sample, this clone was seen a few times. V and J are TRBV6-2 or TRBV6-3 and TRBJ2-5, with TRBD1 matching over 7 bases. The germline V gene has CDR1 MNHEY and CDR2 SVGEGT. CDR3 size: 14 residues. The ends lost 6 bases at V and 2 bases at J; junction bases unmatched: 6. In DNA, the CDR3 is TGTGCCAGCAGCGGGACAGAGATACAAGAGACCCAGTACTTC. Residues: CASSGTEIQETQYF.

The chain carries TRBV7-9 and TRBJ2-7; D perhaps matches TRBD2 (5 bases). V was trimmed by 2 bases and J by 4 bases, leaving 9 bases between them. The germline V gene encodes CDR1 SEHNR and CDR2 FQNEAQ (reference sequence). The CDR3 spans 13 residues. CDR3 bases: TGTGCCAGCAGCTTAACAACGGGATACGAGCAGTACTTC. It yields the protein CASSLTTGYEQYF.

V gene TRBV3-1 (or the pseudogene TRBV3-2) combines with J gene TRBJ1-1, with D possibly being TRBD1 (5 bases). There are 14 residues in the CDR3. Germline CDR1 is LGHDT and CDR2 is YNNKEL (reference sequence). V was pared by 4 bases and J by 3 bases, with 12 bases between. The CDR3 sequence is CASSPLAGDTEAFF. The CDR3 coding sequence is TGTGCCAGCAGCCCGCTTGCGGGGGACACTGAAGCTTTCTTT.

The chain couples TRBV11-2 to TRBJ1-4; 7 bases match TRBD1. Germline V gives CDR1 SGHAT, CDR2 FQNNGV. CDR3 length: 15 residues. The trim removed 4 bases at V and 4 bases at J, leaving 6 bases unmatched. CDR3 DNA sequence: TGTGCCAGCAGCTCGGGGACAGCCTATAATGAAAAACTGTTTTTT. Its protein product is CASSSGTAYNEKLFF. Using reference TRBV11-2 and TRBJ1-4 for the parts outside the CDR3, the full variable domain is EAGVAQSPRYKIIEKRQSVAFWCNPISGHATLYWYQQILGQGPKLLIQFQNNGVVDDSQLPKDRFSAERLKGVDSTLKIQPAKLEDSAVYLCASSSGTAYNEKLFFGSGTQLSVL.

CDR3 loop: CASSLPDRGNTIYF. CDR3 bases: TGCGCCAGCAGCTTGCCGGACAGGGGAAACACCATATATTTT. V usage is TRBV5-1 and J usage is TRBJ1-3; TRBD1 matches at 7 bases. Germline CDR1 reads SGHRS; CDR2 reads YFSETQ. The V gene end was trimmed by 1 base and the J gene end by 4 bases; junction bases not matched to a gene: 2. CDR3 length: 14 amino acids.

The chain recombines TRBV27 with TRBJ1-5; maybe TRBD1 (5 bases). V was cut by 2 bases and J by 1 base, with 9 bases left in between. This CDR3 is 15 amino acids long. CDR1 is MNHEY, CDR2 SMNVEV, per germline (reference sequence). The CDR3: CASSLGRASNQPQHF. The DNA for the CDR3 is TGTGCCAGCAGTTTAGGCAGGGCGAGCAATCAGCCCCAGCATTTT.

The rearrangement links TRBV12-5 to TRBJ2-2, with D perhaps matching TRBD2 (6 bases). The V end was cut by 4 bases, the J end by 7 bases, with 10 bases between. The CDR3 covers 13 residues. Per germline, CDR1 LGHNT and CDR2 FRNRAP. The CDR3 sequence: CASGYGSRGELFF. CDR3 sequence (DNA): TGTGCTAGTGGTTACGGGAGTCGCGGGGAGCTGTTTTTT.

J is TRBJ2-3 and V is TRBV7-2; tentatively, D is TRBD2 (5 bases). The CDR3 runs to 14 residues. V was shortened by 5 bases and J by 8 bases, with 17 bases between the two germline ends. Germline V gene data show CDR1 as SGHTA and CDR2 as FQGNSA. CDR3 nucleotide sequence: TGTGCCAGCAGCCAGGCCCCGAAACGGGGTACGCAGTATTTT. Protein: CASSQAPKRGTQYF.

This clone has only one observation. This chain uses TRBV9 with TRBJ2-3; 9 bases match TRBD2. There are 18 residues in the CDR3. Germline trimming cut 4 bases from V and 0 bases from J; bases unmatched to any gene: 12. In germline, CDR1 is SGDLS, CDR2 YYNGEE. CDR3 amino acids: CASSPGATGLASTDTQYF. The CDR3 nucleotides are TGTGCCAGCAGCCCCGGGGCTACCGGACTAGCGAGCACAGATACGCAGTATTTT.

The gene calls are TRBV5-6 and TRBJ1-4; TRBD1 matches 9 bases. The germline V gene encodes CDR1 SGHDT and CDR2 YYEEEE. The CDR3 extends over 16 amino acids. J lost 8 bases, V lost 1 base, and 9 bases had no gene match. CDR3 DNA sequence: TGTGCCAGCAGCTTGCGATCGGGACAGGGTAGGGAAAAACTGTTTTTT. Encoded protein: CASSLRSGQGREKLFF.

The J gene is TRBJ2-3, the V gene TRBV5-6; 15 bases match TRBD2. The CDR3 contains 15 residues. CDR1 is SGHDT, CDR2 YYEEEE, per germline. J lost 2 bases, V lost 7 bases, and 2 bases had no gene match. Here the CDR3 DNA reads TGTGCCAGCCGGACTAGCGGGGGGGCCACAGATACGCAGTATTTT. It encodes CASRTSGGATDTQYF.

The chain employs TRBV19 and TRBJ1-1; 8 positions match TRBD1. The CDR3 contains 13 residues. V was clipped by 10 bases and J by 10 bases; unmatched bases: 14. Germline values: CDR1 LNHDA, CDR2 SQIVND (reference sequence). The CDR3 DNA reads TGTGCCACCACCTATCGACAGGGGAGGGGAGCTTTCTTT. As protein: CATTYRQGRGAFF.

The chain links TRBV7-3 to TRBJ2-1; perhaps TRBD1 as D (5 bases). Trimming stripped 5 bases from V and 2 bases from J, with 19 bases between. Germline CDR1 and CDR2: SGHTA and FQGTGA. The CDR3 covers 17 residues. CDR3 coding DNA: TGTGCCAGCAGCGCTAGTAACAGGCGTTTAGCCTACAATGAGCAGTTCTTC. Its protein product is CASSASNRRLAYNEQFF.

The V call is TRBV10-2, the J call TRBJ1-6; the D gene is possibly TRBD1 (6 bases). The CDR3 is made up of 16 amino acids. V shed 6 bases and J shed 3 bases, with 15 bases lying between them. Germline V gene lookup returns CDR1 WSHSY and CDR2 SAAADI. Here the CDR3 reads CASSPGQRYYNSPLHF. In nucleotides, the CDR3 is TGCGCCAGCAGCCCAGGACAGAGATACTATAATTCACCCCTCCACTTT.

The chain links TRBV19 to TRBJ2-7, with D possibly matching TRBD1 (5 bases). This CDR3 is 14 amino acids long. Trimming stripped 4 bases from V and 5 bases from J, with 15 bases between. Germline values: CDR1 LNHDA, CDR2 SQIVND (reference sequence). This CDR3 is CASSRWVGADEQYF. CDR3 DNA sequence: TGTGCCAGTAGTAGATGGGTTGGGGCGGACGAGCAGTACTTC.

This clone has more than one count but fewer than ten. The J gene is TRBJ1-2, the V gene TRBV27; 9 bases map to TRBD1. This CDR3 is built from 16 residues. Germline assignment: CDR1 MNHEY and CDR2 SMNVEV (reference sequence). Trimming cost V 5 bases and J 4 bases; bases outside gene matches: 11. The CDR3 nucleotides are TGTGCCAGCAGTCCAACCACAGGGGGCAGGGGCTATGGCTACACCTTC. Its protein product is CASSPTTGGRGYGYTF.

The rearrangement links TRBV5-1 to TRBJ2-7; TRBD2 matches at 8 bases. The CDR3 length is 15 residues. Germline CDR1 and CDR2: SGHRS and YFSETQ. V gave up 2 bases and J gave up 6 bases; unmatched junction bases: 10. CDR3 DNA: TGCGCCAGCAGCTTTGCCGGGACTAGTCAAAGCGAGCAGTACTTC. Translated: CASSFAGTSQSEQYF.

The rearrangement links TRBV19 to TRBJ1-5; tentatively, D is TRBD1 (5 bases). Trimming took 4 bases from V and 0 from J, leaving 10 bases between them. CDR1 and CDR2 from the germline V gene are LNHDA and SQIVND (reference sequence). This CDR3 spans 15 amino acids. CDR3 region: CASSKGQRSNQPQHF. The CDR3 DNA reads TGTGCCAGTAGTAAGGGGCAGCGTAGCAATCAGCCCCAGCATTTT. The variable domain in full, with the rest retrieved from reference TRBV19 and TRBJ1-5, is DGGITQSPKYLFRKEGQNVTLSCEQNLNHDAMYWYRQDPGQGLRLIYYSQIVNDFQKGDIAEGYSVSREKKESFPLTVTSAQKNPTAFYLCASSKGQRSNQPQHFGDGTRLSIL.

The rearrangement uses TRBV5-1 and TRBJ1-4; D unclear. Germline V gene lookup returns CDR1 SGHRS and CDR2 YFSETQ. The V and J ends lost 0 bases and 4 bases respectively, with 13 bases between them. The CDR3 covers 16 residues. The CDR3 DNA sequence: TGCGCCAGCAGCTTGGCCCGGAACAGCGGTAATGAAAAACTGTTTTTT. It specifies CASSLARNSGNEKLFF.

The rearrangement joins TRBV27 to TRBJ1-2, with TRBD1 matching over 7 bases. The length of the CDR3 is 15 residues. Germline CDR1 and CDR2: MNHEY and SMNVEV (reference sequence). Trimming removed 5 bases from V and 2 bases from J; junction bases left unmatched: 8. In nucleotides, the CDR3 is TGTGCCAGCAGTCCCTCACCGACAGGGAACTATGGCTACACCTTC. It yields the protein CASSPSPTGNYGYTF.

J is TRBJ2-3 and V is TRBV24-1, with TRBD2 matching over 13 bases. This CDR3 is built from 15 residues. V gave up 7 bases and J gave up 5 bases; unmatched junction bases: 5. Germline CDR1 reads KGHDR; CDR2 reads SFDVKD. DNA of the CDR3: TGTGCCACCAGGGGGACTAGCGGGGCTGTAGATACGCAGTATTTT. Translation gives CATRGTSGAVDTQYF.

This clone was observed once. The rearrangement joins TRBV5-1 to TRBJ2-3, with 8 bases matching TRBD1. From germline, CDR1 is SGHRS and CDR2 YFSETQ. The CDR3 is 14 residues long. V trimming: 4 bases; J trimming: 4 bases; junction bases outside the gene matches: 5. CDR3 DNA: TGCGCCAGCAGCACCGGACAGGGCTCAGATACGCAGTATTTT. It codes for CASSTGQGSDTQYF.

CDR3 nucleotides: TGTGCCAGCAGCTTAGGGGGACTGACCCGGGGGGAGCAGTACTTC. Amino acids: CASSLGGLTRGEQYF. This chain uses TRBV7-8 with TRBJ2-7; a weak D match, TRBD2 (6 bases). The CDR3 is made up of 15 amino acids. V was trimmed by 1 base and J by 7 bases, leaving 17 bases between them. Germline loops: CDR1 SGHVS, CDR2 FQNEAQ.

The chain links TRBV11-2 to TRBJ1-4, with D possibly being TRBD1 (6 bases). V was clipped by 2 bases and J by 3 bases, with 10 bases between them. Per germline, CDR1 SGHAT and CDR2 FQNNGV. The CDR3 consists of 15 residues. In nucleotides, the CDR3 is TGTGCCAGCAGCTTAACAGGACAGCCTAATGAAAAACTGTTTTTT. Encoded protein: CASSLTGQPNEKLFF.